This TCR beta chain was profiled in a study of persistence of HIV-infected CD4 T cells. The immunoSEQ assay was version 4, run in survey mode. TCRdb's table, derived via immunoSEQ multiplex PCR, lists solely in-frame clones and lacks some. The repertoire holds fewer than 40,000 clones, with roughly 82% as singletons. Findings of the study overall: CMV- and Gag-responding cells had lower TCRbeta richness than CD3/CD28-responding cells.

CDR1 is KGHDR and CDR2 is SFDVKD in the germline V gene. V was clipped by 9 bases and J by 6 bases, with 20 bases between them. The CDR3 consists of 15 residues. Lysates of CMV-infected fibroblasts at around 9.9 ug/mL stimulated these cells. CD40L-negative CD69-negative CD45RO-high memory CD4+ T cells were sorted as populations depleted of antigen-responding cells. Before stimulation, PBMCs underwent CD8+ T cell depletion. Worth noting for this clone: What it recognizes is unknown.

This chain connects TRBV24-1 to TRBJ1-5; TRBD1 might be the D (6 bases). The sequence was obtained from an adult man with HIV who was CMV-seropositive. Sequences were derived from CD4+ T cells sorted from PBMCs after roughly 18-hour stimulation, sampled from a patient who received antiretroviral therapy. CDR3 bases: TGTGCCACCGCTGGATATAGGGCAGGGGCTCAGCCCCAGCATTTT. Its protein product is CATAGYRAGAQPQHF.